The source of this T cell receptor (beta chain) is a study of blood T cell repertoires in COVID-19. Study overall: Nucleic acid was either cDNA or gDNA, and it came from T cells, B-cell-depleted T cells, or PBMCs.

Repertoires were generated with immunoSEQ multiplex PCR, while TCRdb's copy carries only in-frame clones and drops some. The sample includes approximately 120,000 clones, around 86% of them seen just once. Germline loops: CDR1 SGHRS, CDR2 YFSETQ. This CDR3 contains 12 residues. V lost 2 bases and J lost 7, with 9 bases in between. What was sequenced was PBMCs or T cells enriched from blood (not recorded which). V and J are TRBV5-1 and TRBJ1-2; D gene ambiguous. The TCR was taken from a man aged 30-40 years who had recovered from COVID-19. The CDR3, as DNA: TGCGCCAGCAGCTTTGAAGGAGTTGGCTACACCTTC. Translation gives CASSFEGVGYTF.